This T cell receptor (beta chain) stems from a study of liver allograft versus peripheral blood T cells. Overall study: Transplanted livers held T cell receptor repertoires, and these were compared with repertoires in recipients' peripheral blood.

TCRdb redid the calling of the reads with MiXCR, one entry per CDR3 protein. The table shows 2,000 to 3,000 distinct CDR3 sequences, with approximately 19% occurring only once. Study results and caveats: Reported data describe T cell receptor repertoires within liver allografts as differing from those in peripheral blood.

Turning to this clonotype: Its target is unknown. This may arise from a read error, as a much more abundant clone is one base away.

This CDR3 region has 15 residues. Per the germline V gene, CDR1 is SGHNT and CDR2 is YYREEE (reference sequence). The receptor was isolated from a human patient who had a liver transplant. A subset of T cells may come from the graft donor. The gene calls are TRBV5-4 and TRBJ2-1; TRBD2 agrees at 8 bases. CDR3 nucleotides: TGTGACAGCAGCTTGAAGCGGGAGCTCCACAATGAGCAGTTCTTC. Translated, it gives CDSSLKRELHNEQFF.